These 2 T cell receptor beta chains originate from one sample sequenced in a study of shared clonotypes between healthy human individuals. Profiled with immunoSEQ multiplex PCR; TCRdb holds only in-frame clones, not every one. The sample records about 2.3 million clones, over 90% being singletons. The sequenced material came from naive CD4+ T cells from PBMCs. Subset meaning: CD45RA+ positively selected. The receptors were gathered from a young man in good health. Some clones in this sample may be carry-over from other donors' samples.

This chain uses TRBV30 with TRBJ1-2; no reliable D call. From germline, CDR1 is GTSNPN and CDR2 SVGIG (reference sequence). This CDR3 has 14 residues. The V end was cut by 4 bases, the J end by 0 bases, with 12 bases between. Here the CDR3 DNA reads TGTGCCTGGACCCGCGGCGGTTCTAACTATGGCTACACCTTC. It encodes CAWTRGGSNYGYTF.

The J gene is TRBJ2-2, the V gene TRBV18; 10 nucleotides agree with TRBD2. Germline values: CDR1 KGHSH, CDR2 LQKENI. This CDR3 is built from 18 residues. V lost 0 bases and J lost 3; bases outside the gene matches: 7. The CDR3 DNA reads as TGTGCCAGCTCACCACCGCCGGGGCTAGCGGGGGACACCGGGGAGCTGTTTTTT. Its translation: CASSPPPGLAGDTGELFF. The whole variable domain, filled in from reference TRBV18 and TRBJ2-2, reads NAGVMQNPRHLVRRRGQEARLRCSPMKGHSHVYWYRQLPEEGLKFMVYLQKENIIDESGMPKERFSAEFPKEGPSILRIQQVVRGDSAAYFCASSPPPGLAGDTGELFFGEGSRLTVL.